Listed here is a single T cell receptor (beta chain). This sample stems from a study of CD8+CD57+ T cells in acquired aplastic anemia. The template for TCR beta VDJ and CDR3 sequence profiling was genomic DNA. TCRdb fed the reads into MiXCR, producing one record per CDR3 protein. Of 210,000 or so distinct CDR3 sequences listed, roughly 50% are singletons. Only patients with CD8+CD57+ cell expansion on flow cytometry were chosen for sequencing. The CDR3 has 14 residues. V dropped 4 bases and J dropped 7 bases, with 16 bases sitting between them. CDR1 is SEHNR, CDR2 FQNEAQ, per germline (reference sequence).

The chain joins TRBV7-9 to TRBJ2-5; TRBD1 might be the D (5 bases). The sequenced material came from sorted CD4+, CD8+, or CD8+CD57+ T cells (not recorded which) from PBMCs. The sequence derives from a human donor with aplastic anemia. The CDR3 region is CASSSGRAEGTQYF. In nucleotides, the CDR3 is TGTGCCAGCAGCTCTGGCAGGGCCGAAGGGACCCAGTACTTC. Drawing the rest from reference TRBV7-9 and TRBJ2-5, the complete variable domain is DTGVSQNPRHKITKRGQNVTFRCDPISEHNRLYWYRQTLGQGPEFLTYFQNEAQLEKSRLLSDRFSAERPKGSFSTLEIQRTEQGDSAMYLCASSSGRAEGTQYFGPGTRLLVL.